The rows below give T cell receptor beta chains drawn from one sample of a study of control samples from healthy donors and cancer patients. The method was immunoSEQ multiplex PCR; TCRdb's version includes in-frame clones alone and lacks a portion of them. The data hold around 94,000 clones, with roughly 93% observed a single time. The specimen sequenced was blood. These receptors all stem from a woman in her twenties or thirties in good health. Each CDR3 is given with its conserved first and last residue. The order of the fields is D gene, CDR3 length, clone size, J gene, V gene, CDR3 protein, CDR3 DNA. D genes are given only for firm matches. Clone size, where shown, is once, few, many, or a class for clones that have expanded.

D: TRBD1; length: 12; size: .; J: TRBJ1-1; V: TRBV11-3; CDR3: CASKDRATEAFF; DNA: TGTGCCAGCAAAGACAGGGCCACTGAAGCTTTCTTT
D: .; length: 16; size: .; J: TRBJ2-5; V: TRBV15; CDR3: CATSMGQGRNQETQYF; DNA: TGTGCCACCAGCATGGGCCAGGGGCGAAACCAAGAGACCCAGTACTTC
D: .; length: 14; size: .; J: TRBJ2-2; V: TRBV7-8; CDR3: CASGRPTNTGELFF; DNA: TGTGCCAGCGGGAGACCGACGAACACCGGGGAGCTGTTTTTT
D: .; length: 15; size: once; J: TRBJ1-3; V: TRBV4-2; CDR3: CASSHDRSSGNTIYF; DNA: TGTGCCAGCAGCCACGATCGGAGCTCTGGAAACACCATATATTTT
D: .; length: 18; size: once; J: TRBJ2-7; V: TRBV5-6; CDR3: CASSSPWQGSGPNYEQYF; DNA: TGTGCCAGCAGCTCCCCTTGGCAAGGAAGCGGGCCTAACTACGAGCAGTACTTC
D: .; length: 15; size: .; J: TRBJ2-6; V: TRBV19; CDR3: CASSIGGFGANVLTF; DNA: TGTGCCAGTAGTATTGGGGGGTTTGGGGCCAACGTCCTGACTTTC
D: .; length: 12; size: .; J: TRBJ2-3; V: TRBV12-3/TRBV12-4; CDR3: CASSFFTDTQYF; DNA: TGTGCCAGCAGTTTTTTCACAGATACGCAGTATTTT
D: .; length: 13; size: .; J: TRBJ1-1; V: TRBV2; CDR3: CASSDRKNTEAFF; DNA: TGTGCCAGCAGTGACAGAAAAAACACTGAAGCTTTCTTT
D: .; length: 14; size: .; J: TRBJ2-7; V: TRBV5-1; CDR3: CASSPGSGFYEQYF; DNA: TGCGCCAGCAGCCCGGGTTCGGGGTTCTACGAGCAGTACTTC
D: .; length: 12; size: .; J: TRBJ2-7; V: TRBV6-1; CDR3: CASSEVGDEQYF; DNA: TGTGCCAGCAGTGAAGTGGGGGACGAGCAGTACTTC
D: .; length: 11; size: .; J: TRBJ1-5; V: TRBV20-1; CDR3: CSARVGQPQHF; DNA: TGCAGTGCTAGAGTCGGTCAGCCCCAGCATTTT
D: TRBD2; length: 14; size: few; J: TRBJ2-1; V: TRBV6-5; CDR3: CASSYSRGGYEQFF; DNA: TGTGCCAGCAGTTACAGTCGGGGAGGGTATGAGCAGTTCTTC
D: .; length: 10; size: once; J: TRBJ2-7; V: TRBV2; CDR3: CASRAGEQYF; DNA: TGTGCCAGCAGAGCGGGCGAGCAGTACTTC
D: TRBD1; length: 12; size: .; J: TRBJ1-2; V: TRBV25-1; CDR3: CAGQGGSGGYTF; DNA: TGTGCCGGCCAGGGGGGTTCAGGAGGCTACACCTTC
D: TRBD1; length: 16; size: .; J: TRBJ1-1; V: TRBV7-8; CDR3: CASSPRRTGSNTEAFF; DNA: TGTGCCAGCAGCCCCCGAAGGACAGGGAGTAACACTGAAGCTTTCTTT
D: .; length: 14; size: .; J: TRBJ1-1; V: TRBV11-2; CDR3: CASSLGTRNTEAFF; DNA: TGTGCCAGCAGCTTAGGGACGAGGAACACTGAAGCTTTCTTT
D: .; length: 15; size: .; J: TRBJ2-3; V: TRBV24-1; CDR3: CATSGRGSSTDTQYF; DNA: TGTGCCACCAGTGGGCGGGGATCTAGCACAGATACGCAGTATTTT
D: .; length: 16; size: .; J: TRBJ1-1; V: TRBV7-8; CDR3: CASSFFRTRRSTEAFF; DNA: TGTGCCAGCAGCTTTTTCCGGACTCGACGGAGCACTGAAGCTTTCTTT
D: .; length: 14; size: .; J: TRBJ1-5; V: TRBV5-1; CDR3: CASSSGEGNQPQHF; DNA: TGCGCCAGCAGTTCGGGGGAAGGCAATCAGCCCCAGCATTTT
D: .; length: 15; size: .; J: TRBJ2-5; V: TRBV3-1/TRBV3-2; CDR3: CASSQHTGQQETQYF; DNA: TGTGCCAGCAGCCAACACACCGGACAGCAAGAGACCCAGTACTTC
D: TRBD2; length: 16; size: .; J: TRBJ2-3; V: TRBV2; CDR3: CASSELLAGVTDTQYF; DNA: TGTGCCAGCAGTGAATTACTAGCGGGGGTGACAGATACGCAGTATTTT
D: .; length: 14; size: medium-sized; J: TRBJ2-5; V: TRBV27; CDR3: CASRPTTGWETQYF; DNA: TGTGCCAGCAGACCGACCACAGGGTGGGAGACCCAGTACTTC
D: .; length: 12; size: .; J: TRBJ2-5; V: TRBV7-9; CDR3: CASSLNLETQYF; DNA: TGTGCCAGCAGCTTAAATCTTGAGACCCAGTACTTC
D: .; length: 15; size: .; J: TRBJ1-1; V: TRBV6-1; CDR3: CASSSHLGASTEAFF; DNA: TGTGCCAGCAGTTCCCACCTGGGGGCGAGCACTGAAGCTTTCTTT
D: .; length: 15; size: .; J: TRBJ1-4; V: TRBV4-1; CDR3: CASSQDVQGREKLFF; DNA: TGCGCCAGCAGCCAAGATGTGCAGGGTCGGGAAAAACTGTTTTTT